The entry below gives a single T cell receptor (beta chain) sequence along with its context. Within the sample, other DNA sequences also encode this same CDR3. Looked up from germline, CDR1 is KGHSH and CDR2 is LQKENI. V gave up 3 bases and J gave up 1 base; unmatched junction bases: 0. The CDR3 is 14 residues long. The data are from a study of blood T cell repertoires in COVID-19. Study-level information: From T cells, B-cell-depleted T cells, or PBMCs came the material, which was cDNA or gDNA.

Seattle patients were enrolled while actively infected and followed longitudinally. In the source study's methods: By means of reference gene primer amplification, nucleated cell counts were estimated. Only in-frame clones appear in the TCRdb table, and some are missing; sequencing was by immunoSEQ multiplex PCR. Clonal size and the V and J genes are those of that table, whereas D and trimming came from the DNA. The top ten clones hold roughly 8.3% of a sample with over 150,000 clones, approximately 81% of them seen once. Sequencing was carried out using peripheral blood. This sequence joins TRBV18 and TRBJ1-1; TRBD1 matches at 9 bases. This clonotype originated in a woman aged 55-70 years with COVID-19, enrolled during active disease. CDR3 residues: CASSPGQGNTEAFF. The CDR3 DNA follows: TGTGCCAGCTCACCGGGACAGGGGAACACTGAAGCTTTCTTT.